Given below is one T cell receptor (beta chain) in context. The antigen is unknown. PCR employed 60 Vbeta and 13 Jbeta primers. The method was immunoSEQ multiplex PCR; TCRdb's version includes in-frame clones alone and lacks a portion of them. The table includes around 190,000 clones, about 80% detected once. The entry originates in a study of cytomegalovirus exposure and HLA in healthy donors. Study in general: Earlier sequencing of around 190 million T cells yielded fewer than 140 million unique TCR beta sequences. Whole-study results and caveats: An analysis was carried out at a later point. It showed that HLA-associated TCR beta chains were more clonally expanded than equally common non-associated chains.

Donors had nominal health at sampling but likely had unrecorded immune exposures. With 1 base clipped from V and 0 bases from J, the junction kept 6 bases outside the gene matches. This CDR3 has 16 amino acids. Germline V gene lookup returns CDR1 MGHRA and CDR2 YSYEKL. The chain combines TRBV4-1 with TRBJ2-7; 7 bases align to TRBD2. The specimen sequenced was PBMCs. This TCR came from a woman aged 25 to 39 in good health and CMV-seropositive. The CDR3, as DNA: TGCGCCAGCAGCCAAGTGGCGGGAGAGCTCTCCTACGAGCAGTACTTC. It encodes CASSQVAGELSYEQYF.